This T cell receptor (beta chain) was sequenced during a study of CD8+CD57+ T cells in acquired aplastic anemia. Genomic DNA, the template, was used for profiling of the TCR beta VDJ and CDR3. From the reads, TCRdb called clonotypes with MiXCR, one entry per CDR3 protein. The sample lists some 170,000 distinct CDR3 sequences; around 50% were seen once. V shed 9 bases, J shed 8 bases, and the junction held 10 bases outside the gene matches. This CDR3 has 15 amino acids. Germline CDR1 reads KGHDR; CDR2 reads SFDVKD. Before being chosen for sequencing, patients had shown CD8+CD57+ cell expansion by flow cytometry.

The receptor was isolated from a human donor with aplastic anemia. The sequenced sample consisted of sorted CD4+, CD8+, or CD8+CD57+ T cells (not recorded which) from PBMCs. The chain carries TRBV24-1 and TRBJ2-1; 12 bases agree with TRBD1. CDR3 coding DNA: TGTGCCACCTCAAACCCGGGACAGGGGGCCGATGAGCAGTTCTTC. This codes for CATSNPGQGADEQFF.